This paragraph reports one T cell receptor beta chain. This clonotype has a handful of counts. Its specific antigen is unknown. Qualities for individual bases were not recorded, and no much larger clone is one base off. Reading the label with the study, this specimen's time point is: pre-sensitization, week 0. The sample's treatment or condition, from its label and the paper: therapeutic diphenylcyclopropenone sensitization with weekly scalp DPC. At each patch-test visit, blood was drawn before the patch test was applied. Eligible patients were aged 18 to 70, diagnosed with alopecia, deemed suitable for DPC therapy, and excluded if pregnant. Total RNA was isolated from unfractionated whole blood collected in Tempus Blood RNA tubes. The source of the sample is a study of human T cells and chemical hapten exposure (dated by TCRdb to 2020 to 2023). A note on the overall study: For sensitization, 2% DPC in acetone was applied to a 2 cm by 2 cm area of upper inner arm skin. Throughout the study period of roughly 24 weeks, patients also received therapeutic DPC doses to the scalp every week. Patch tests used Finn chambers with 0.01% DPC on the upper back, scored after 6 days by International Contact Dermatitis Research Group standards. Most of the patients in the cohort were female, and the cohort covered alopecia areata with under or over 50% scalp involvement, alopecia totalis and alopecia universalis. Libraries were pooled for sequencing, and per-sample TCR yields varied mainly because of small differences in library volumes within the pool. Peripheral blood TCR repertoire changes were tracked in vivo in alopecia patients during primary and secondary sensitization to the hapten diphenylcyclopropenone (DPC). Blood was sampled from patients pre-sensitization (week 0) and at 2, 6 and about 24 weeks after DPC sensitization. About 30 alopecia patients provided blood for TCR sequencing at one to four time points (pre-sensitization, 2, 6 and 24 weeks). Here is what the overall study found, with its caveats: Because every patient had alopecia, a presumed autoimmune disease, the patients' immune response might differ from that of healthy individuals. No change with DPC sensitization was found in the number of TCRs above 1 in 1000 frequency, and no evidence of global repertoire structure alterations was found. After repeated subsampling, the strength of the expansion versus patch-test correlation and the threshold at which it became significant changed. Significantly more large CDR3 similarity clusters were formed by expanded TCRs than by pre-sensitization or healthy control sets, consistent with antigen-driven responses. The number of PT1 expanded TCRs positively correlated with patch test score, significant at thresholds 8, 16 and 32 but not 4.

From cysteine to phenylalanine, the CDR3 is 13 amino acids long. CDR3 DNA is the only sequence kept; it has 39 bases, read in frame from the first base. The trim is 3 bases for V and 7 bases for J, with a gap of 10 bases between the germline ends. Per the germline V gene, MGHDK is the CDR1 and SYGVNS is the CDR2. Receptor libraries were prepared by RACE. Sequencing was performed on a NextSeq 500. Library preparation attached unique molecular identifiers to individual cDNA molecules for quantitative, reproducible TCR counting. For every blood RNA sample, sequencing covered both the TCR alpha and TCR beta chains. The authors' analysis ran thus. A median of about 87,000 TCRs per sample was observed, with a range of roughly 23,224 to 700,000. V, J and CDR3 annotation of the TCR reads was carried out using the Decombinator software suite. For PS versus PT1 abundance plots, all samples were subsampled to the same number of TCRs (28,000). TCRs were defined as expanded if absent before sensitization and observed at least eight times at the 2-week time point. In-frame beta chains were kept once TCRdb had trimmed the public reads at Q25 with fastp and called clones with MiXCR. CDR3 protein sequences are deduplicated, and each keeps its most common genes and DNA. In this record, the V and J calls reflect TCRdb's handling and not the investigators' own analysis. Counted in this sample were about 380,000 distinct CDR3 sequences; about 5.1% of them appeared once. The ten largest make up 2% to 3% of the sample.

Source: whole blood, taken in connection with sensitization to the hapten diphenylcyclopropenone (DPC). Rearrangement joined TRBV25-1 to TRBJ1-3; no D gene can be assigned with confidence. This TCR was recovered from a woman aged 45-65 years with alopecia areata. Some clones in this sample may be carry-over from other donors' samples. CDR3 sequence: CASSELGFNTIYF. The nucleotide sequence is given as TGTGCCAGCAGTGAGCTAGGGTTCAACACCATATATTTT.